Presented here are 11 T cell receptor beta chains from one specimen sequenced in a study of shared clonotypes between healthy human individuals. Clones were sequenced by immunoSEQ multiplex PCR, and TCRdb holds only the in-frame ones, with some missing. The sample includes about 2.3 million clones, roughly 93% of them seen just once. The source material was naive CD4+ T cells from PBMCs. Noted subset: CD45RA+ positively selected. The receptor source for this set is a man aged 18 to 35 in good health. Some clones in this sample may be carry-over from other donors' samples.

The gene calls are TRBV6-5 and TRBJ1-2, with TRBD1 identical over 7 bases. The CDR3 consists of 14 residues. J lost 3 bases, V lost 5 bases, and 6 bases had no gene match. CDR1 is MNHEY, CDR2 SVGAGI, per germline. For the CDR3, the DNA is TGTGCCAGCAGTGTCACCGGGACAGACTATGGCTACACCTTC. Protein product: CASSVTGTDYGYTF.

This chain links TRBV19 with TRBJ2-7, with 8 nucleotides matching TRBD2. The V gene's germline CDR1 is LNHDA and CDR2 SQIVND (reference sequence). This CDR3 is built from 15 residues. With 1 base clipped from V and 2 bases from J, the junction kept 4 bases outside the gene matches. The CDR3 reads CASSIGSGRPYEQYF. For the CDR3, the DNA is TGTGCCAGTAGTATAGGGAGCGGGAGACCCTACGAGCAGTACTTC.

J is TRBJ1-5 and V is TRBV5-8; 7 bases fit TRBD1. This CDR3 has 16 residues. V lost 4 bases and J lost 2; bases outside the gene matches: 9. CDR1 and CDR2 from the germline V gene are SGHTS and YDEGEE. Here the CDR3 DNA reads TGTGCCAGCAGCGAGGGACAGACCTGGGGCAATCAGCCCCAGCATTTT. Translating it yields CASSEGQTWGNQPQHF.

The rearrangement joins TRBV11-3 to TRBJ1-1, with no clear D. CDR3 size: 17 residues. V lost 3 bases and J 0 bases, leaving 17 bases between the germline ends. Looked up from germline, CDR1 is SGHNT and CDR2 is YENEEA. This CDR3 is CASSLSSTGALNTEAFF. The CDR3 nucleotides are TGTGCCAGCAGCTTGAGTTCTACTGGAGCTCTGAACACTGAAGCTTTCTTT.

The chain couples TRBV5-1 to TRBJ2-1; perhaps D is TRBD1 or TRBD2 (6 bases each). The length of the CDR3 is 16 residues. The germline V gene encodes CDR1 SGHRS and CDR2 YFSETQ. V lost 0 bases and J lost 8, with 18 bases in between. This chain's CDR3 is CASSLAGGAGPDEQFF. CDR3 DNA sequence: TGCGCCAGCAGCTTGGCCGGGGGCGCAGGGCCAGATGAGCAGTTCTTC.

As regards this clone: Distinct nucleotide sequences in the sample also encode this CDR3. This sequence joins TRBV7-2 and TRBJ1-1, with a possible D match to TRBD1 (5 bases). The CDR3 is 14 residues long. Trimming took 5 bases from V and 1 from J, leaving 11 bases between them. CDR1 is SGHTA, CDR2 FQGNSA, per germline. The CDR3 region has the DNA TGTGCCAGCAGCCCAAAGAGGGGGAACACTGAAGCTTTCTTT. Its translation is CASSPKRGNTEAFF.

CDR3 DNA sequence: TGCAGCGTGCATCGACCCGAAACGTGGGAGACCCAGTACTTC. Protein sequence: CSVHRPETWETQYF. The chain joins TRBV29-1 to TRBJ2-5, with D unclear. Germline assignment: CDR1 SQVTM and CDR2 ANQGSEA. This CDR3 is 14 amino acids long. Trimming took off 6 bases at V and 5 bases at J, with 19 bases between the two ends.

The V gene is TRBV14, the J gene TRBJ1-3; D is ambiguous. The CDR3 is 13 amino acids. Germline V CDR1 and CDR2: SGHDN, FVKESK. Trimming cost V 0 bases and J 2 bases, with 2 bases left between them. DNA for the CDR3: TGTGCCAGCAGCCAAGAGGCTGGAAACACCATATATTTT. Translation gives CASSQEAGNTIYF.

The V gene is TRBV7-3, the J gene TRBJ1-2; D not certain. CDR3 length: 15 amino acids. V was clipped by 0 bases and J by 4 bases, with 12 bases between them. Germline V gives CDR1 SGHTA, CDR2 FQGTGA. Here the CDR3 reads CASSLTGGPPYGYTF. CDR3 DNA: TGTGCCAGCAGCTTAACTGGCGGCCCACCCTATGGCTACACCTTC.

About this clone itself: Other DNA sequences in the same sample also yield this CDR3. The chain is built from TRBV7-2 and TRBJ1-1; D ambiguous. Germline CDR1 SGHTA, CDR2 FQGNSA. The CDR3 extends over 14 amino acids. V shed 1 base and J shed 1 base, with 7 bases lying between them. CDR3: CASSLVSGNTEAFF. The CDR3 DNA reads as TGTGCCAGCAGCTTAGTGTCAGGGAACACTGAAGCTTTCTTT.

The J gene is TRBJ2-1, the V gene TRBV7-3; no clear D gene. Germline lookup yields CDR1 SGHTA and CDR2 FQGTGA. This CDR3 is built from 14 residues. V dropped 5 bases and J dropped 5 bases, with 13 bases sitting between them. DNA for the CDR3: TGTGCCAGCAGCCCCGTACCGCGCCACAATGAGCAGTTCTTC. Protein: CASSPVPRHNEQFF. Supplemented by reference TRBV7-3 and TRBJ2-1, the full variable domain reads GAGVSQTPSNKVTEKGKYVELRCDPISGHTALYWYRQSLGQGPEFLIYFQGTGAADDSGLPNDRFFAVRPEGSVSTLKIQRTERGDSAVYLCASSPVPRHNEQFFGPGTRLTVL.